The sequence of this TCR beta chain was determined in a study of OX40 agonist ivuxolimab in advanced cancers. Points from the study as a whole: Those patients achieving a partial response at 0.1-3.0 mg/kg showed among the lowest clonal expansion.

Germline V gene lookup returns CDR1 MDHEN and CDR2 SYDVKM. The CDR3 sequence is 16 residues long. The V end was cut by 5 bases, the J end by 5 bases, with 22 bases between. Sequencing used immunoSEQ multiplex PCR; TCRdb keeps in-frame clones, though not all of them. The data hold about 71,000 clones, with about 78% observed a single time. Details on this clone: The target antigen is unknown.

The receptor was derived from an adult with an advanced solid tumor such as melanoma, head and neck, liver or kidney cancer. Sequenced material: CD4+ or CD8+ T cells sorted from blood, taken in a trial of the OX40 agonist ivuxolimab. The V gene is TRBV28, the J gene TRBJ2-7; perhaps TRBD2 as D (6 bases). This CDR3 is CASSPSPSGGYHEQYF. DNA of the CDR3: TGTGCCAGCAGTCCCAGCCCATCCGGGGGTTACCACGAGCAGTACTTC.